These 2 T cell receptor beta chains share one sample of origin, sequenced in a study of blood T cells in healthy people across ages. A second PCR of 7 to 11 cycles used a sample-barcoded 5' primer and a J-beta primer mix. TCRdb passed the 5' RACE reads through MiXCR, listing each CDR3 protein once. The sample has some 1.5 million distinct CDR3 sequences; about 28% are singletons. Sequencing was done on a sample of blood. The source is a woman aged 25 to 39 in good health.

The genes are TRBV6-1 and TRBJ1-2; D perhaps matches TRBD1 (5 bases). CDR1 and CDR2 (germline): MNHNS, SASEGT. V gave up 5 bases and J gave up 2 bases, with 15 bases separating them. The CDR3 contains 15 residues. The CDR3 loop reads CASSTQDGGNYGYTF. CDR3 sequence (DNA): TGTGCCAGCAGTACTCAAGACGGGGGAAACTATGGCTACACCTTC.

This clonotype came up many times. The chain carries TRBV6-5 and TRBJ1-6; no clear D. Trimming took 2 bases from V and 1 from J, leaving 3 bases between them. Germline assignment: CDR1 MNHEY and CDR2 SVGAGI. This CDR3 comprises 14 residues. CDR3 sequence: CASSYKSYNSPLHF. CDR3 sequence (DNA): TGTGCCAGCAGTTACAAGTCCTATAATTCACCCCTCCACTTT.